The text below deals with one T cell receptor (beta chain). As yet, its antigen is unknown. The sorted-subset replicate PCRs were given approximately 190 ng DNA, which is tens of thousands of T cell genomes. TCRdb's table, derived via immunoSEQ multiplex PCR, lists solely in-frame clones and lacks some. The table lists 950,000 to 1,300,000 clones, approximately 68% of them singletons. These data are taken from a study of shared clonotypes between healthy human individuals. Study-level results: Clonotypes that were shared across a handful of donors made up around 4.6% of naive CD4 clonotypes.

CDR1 is SGDLS and CDR2 is YYNGEE in the germline V gene. Unmatched junction bases numbered 9, after V lost 2 bases and J lost 9 bases. This CDR3 is built from 15 residues. This rearrangement joins TRBV9 to TRBJ2-1; TRBD1 matches 9 bases. The clonotype comes from a man aged 18-30 years in good health. Sequences were obtained from memory CD4+ T cells sorted from blood. Subset here: CD45RA-negative fraction. CDR3 DNA: TGTGCCAGCAGCGTCCGGGACAGGGTCGATCGTGAGCAGTTCTTC. The encoded protein is CASSVRDRVDREQFF.